The 30 T cell receptor beta chains below come from one sample, sequenced in a study of spatial heterogeneity in lung cancer. Time point reported: blood taken at disease recurrence. Unsorted whole RNA samples from tumor, nontumor lung or frozen PBMC were sequenced. TCRdb reprocessed the 5' RACE reads with MiXCR, giving one entry per CDR3 protein. The repertoire includes approximately 10,000 distinct CDR3 sequences, 3% to 4.5% of them detected once, and 15% to 20% sits in the top ten. The input for sequencing was PBMCs, taken at recurrence. These receptors were taken from a female donor with early-stage non-small cell lung cancer.

In its sample, this clonotype ranks as medium-sized (0.01 to 0.1%). Because the library targeted alpha chains, this beta chain is an off-target read whose size means little. The V gene is TRBV7-9, the J gene TRBJ2-7; TRBD1 aligns across 12 bases. In germline, CDR1 is SEHNR, CDR2 FQNEAQ (reference sequence). The ends lost 4 bases at V and 3 bases at J; junction bases unmatched: 4. The CDR3 extends over 15 amino acids. The CDR3 DNA is TGTGCCAGCAGCTCTCGGGACAGGGGGCTCTACGAGCAGTACTTC. Translated, it gives CASSSRDRGLYEQYF.

This clonotype is labeled medium-sized (0.01 to 0.1%). The library was built for alpha chains, so this beta chain is an off-target read and its size means little. The chain couples TRBV28 to TRBJ2-7; weak D call: TRBD1 (6 bases). Germline-derived CDR1 and CDR2 are MDHEN and SYDVKM. The CDR3 covers 13 residues. Between the trimmed V and J ends, which lost 6 bases and 5 bases, there was a span of 14 bases. CDR3 loop: CASRRLTGHEQYF. As DNA, the CDR3 is TGTGCCAGCAGAAGATTGACAGGCCACGAGCAGTACTTC.

This clonotype counts as large. Little can be read into the size of this beta chain, an off-target read in a library designed for alpha chains. The chain is built from TRBV28 and TRBJ2-7, with D perhaps TRBD1 (5 bases). V was pared by 6 bases and J by 2 bases, with 17 bases between. The CDR3 extends over 15 amino acids. CDR1 is MDHEN, CDR2 SYDVKM, per germline. The CDR3 region has the DNA TGTGCCAGCAGCCCTTATGGAACAGGCCCCTACGAGCAGTACTTC. This codes for CASSPYGTGPYEQYF.

This clonotype was counted at least ten times. This beta chain is a stray read from a library made for alpha chains; its abundance is not meaningful. The chain is built from TRBV10-3 and TRBJ1-4; D possibly corresponds to TRBD1 (5 bases). V lost 10 bases and J 7 bases, leaving 10 bases between the germline ends. Germline V gene lookup returns CDR1 ENHRY and CDR2 SYGVKD. This CDR3 comprises 11 residues. The DNA for the CDR3 is TGTGCCACTGGGACGAGTGAAAAACTGTTTTTT. It codes for CATGTSEKLFF.

Many counts were recorded for this clonotype. The library was designed around alpha chains, so this beta chain is a stray read whose abundance carries little weight. V usage is TRBV4-2 and J usage is TRBJ2-1; 13 nucleotides line up with TRBD2. CDR1 and CDR2 (germline): LGHNA, YNFKEQ. The CDR3 loop spans 16 amino acids. The junction had 2 bases not matched to a gene; V was cut back by 0 bases and J by 6 bases. Here the CDR3 DNA reads TGTGCCAGCAGCCAAGATACTAGCGGGGGGGCCAATGAGCAGTTCTTC. Its translation: CASSQDTSGGANEQFF.

By frequency in the sample, this clonotype is medium-sized. This beta chain is an unintended read in a library built for alpha chains; its size means little. This sequence joins TRBV6-6 and TRBJ2-6; the D gene could be TRBD1 or TRBD2 (5 bases each). With 9 bases removed from V and 6 bases from J, the gap between germline ends came to 12 bases. The CDR3 runs to 13 residues. CDR1 MNHNY and CDR2 SVGAGI come from the germline V gene (reference sequence). CDR3 in amino acids: CASTPGTANVLTF. CDR3 in DNA: TGTGCCAGTACCCCAGGGACGGCCAACGTCCTGACTTTC.

This clonotype has a count of ten or more. The size of this beta chain means little, since it is a stray read in a library made for alpha chains. The gene calls are TRBV2 and TRBJ1-6; D gene uncertain. The V and J ends lost 4 bases and 0 bases respectively, with 7 bases between them. This CDR3 is built from 15 residues. Germline V lookup: CDR1 SNHLY, CDR2 FYNNEI. CDR3 nucleotides: TGTGCCAGCAGTGGTCAGAGCTCCTATAATTCACCCCTCCACTTT. This gives the protein CASSGQSSYNSPLHF. The full variable domain, in which reference TRBV2 and TRBJ1-6 provide the parts outside the CDR3, is EPEVTQTPSHQVTQMGQEVILRCVPISNHLYFYWYRQILGQKVEFLVSFYNNEISEKSEIFDDQFSVERPDGSNFTLKIRSTKLEDSAMYFCASSGQSSYNSPLHFGNGTRLTVT.

This clonotype showed up many times. This beta chain is an unintended read in a library built for alpha chains; its size means little. The V call is TRBV29-1, the J call TRBJ1-4; D is uncertain. V lost 2 bases and J lost 8, with 9 bases in between. The CDR3 runs to 12 residues. Germline V gene sequence: CDR1 SQVTM, CDR2 ANQGSEA. CDR3 amino acids: CSVEIGREKLFF. DNA of the CDR3: TGCAGCGTTGAAATCGGTAGGGAAAAACTGTTTTTT. Looking up the rest from reference TRBV29-1 and TRBJ1-4 gives the full variable domain: SAVISQKPSRDICQRGTSLTIQCQVDSQVTMMFWYRQQPGQSLTLIATANQGSEATYESGFVIDKFPISRPNLTFSTLTVSNMSPEDSSIYLCSVEIGREKLFFGSGTQLSVL.

By frequency in the sample, this clonotype is medium-sized. Because the library targeted alpha chains, this beta chain is an off-target read whose size means little. The genes are TRBV29-1 and TRBJ2-3; D may be TRBD1 (5 bases). V lost 7 bases to trimming and J lost 2 bases, with 7 bases between them. Germline CDR1 is SQVTM and CDR2 is ANQGSEA. The CDR3 contains 11 residues. The CDR3 reads CSGTITDTQYF. CDR3 coding DNA: TGCAGCGGGACAATCACAGATACGCAGTATTTT.

This clonotype was observed many times. This beta chain is off target for a library built for alpha chains, so its abundance means little. V is TRBV7-2 and J is TRBJ2-3, with 8 positions matching TRBD2. Germline V CDR1 and CDR2: SGHTA, FQGNSA. The CDR3 runs to 17 residues. V shed 4 bases and J 2 bases; nucleotides not matched to a gene: 11. The CDR3 loop reads CASSSLFKTSVTDTQYF. The CDR3 region has the DNA TGTGCCAGCAGCTCTCTTTTTAAGACTAGCGTCACAGATACGCAGTATTTT.

Note on this clonotype: For a library built for alpha chains, this beta chain is a stray read; little rests on its size. This chain uses TRBV12-3 or TRBV12-4 with TRBJ1-5; D is undetermined. The CDR3 length is 14 residues. Trimming removed 5 bases from V and 3 bases from J, with 11 bases in between. The CDR3 protein is CASSPSGYNQPQHF. CDR3 in DNA: TGTGCCAGCAGTCCTTCAGGTTACAATCAGCCCCAGCATTTT.

This clonotype was counted at least ten times. This beta chain appears as a stray read in a library generated for alpha chains; its size is not informative. V usage is TRBV5-1 and J usage is TRBJ2-1, with TRBD1 matching 9 bases. Germline V gene sequence: CDR1 SGHRS, CDR2 YFSETQ. The length of the CDR3 is 15 residues. J lost 7 bases, V lost 2 bases, and 7 bases had no gene match. The CDR3 DNA reads TGCGCCAGCAGCTTCCGGACAGGGGTTGGAAATGAGCAGTTCTTC. The encoded protein is CASSFRTGVGNEQFF.

This clonotype was seen at least ten times. This beta chain came through as a stray read in a library set up for alpha chains, and its size says little. The chain couples TRBV6-5 to TRBJ2-1, with 9 nucleotides matching TRBD1. The J segment lost 8 bases and the V segment lost 4 bases, leaving 6 bases of the junction unmatched. Per germline, CDR1 MNHEY and CDR2 SVGAGI. The CDR3 totals 14 residues. CDR3 in amino acids: CASSSGQGFDEQFF. The CDR3 DNA is TGTGCCAGCAGTTCGGGACAGGGTTTTGATGAGCAGTTCTTC.

This clonotype has ten or more counts. Little can be read into the size of this beta chain, an off-target read in a library designed for alpha chains. This chain links TRBV10-3 with TRBJ1-3; 7 bases map to TRBD1. Per the germline V gene, CDR1 is ENHRY and CDR2 is SYGVKD. The CDR3 is made up of 14 amino acids. J lost 4 bases, V lost 5 bases, and 5 bases had no gene match. CDR3 sequence (DNA): TGTGCCATCAGTCCCGACAGGGCGGGAAACACCATATATTTT. Its translation: CAISPDRAGNTIYF.

The sample holds many counts of this clonotype. Because the library targeted alpha chains, this beta chain is an off-target read whose size means little. The chain uses TRBV5-5 and TRBJ1-6; D perhaps matches TRBD1 (5 bases). Germline loops: CDR1 SGHKS, CDR2 YYEKEE (reference sequence). V lost 2 bases and J lost 9, with 9 bases in between. The CDR3 length is 13 residues. CDR3 region: CASSLDTGSPLHF. The CDR3 region has the DNA TGTGCCAGCAGCTTAGACACAGGTTCACCCCTCCACTTT. The whole variable domain, remainder taken from reference TRBV5-5 and TRBJ1-6, is DAGVTQSPTHLIKTRGQQVTLRCSPISGHKSVSWYQQVLGQGPQFIFQYYEKEERGRGNFPDRFSARQFPNYSSELNVNALLLGDSALYLCASSLDTGSPLHFGNGTRLTVT.

At least ten counts were recorded for this clonotype. The library was designed around alpha chains, so this beta chain is a stray read whose abundance carries little weight. The rearrangement joins TRBV28 to TRBJ1-5; no definite D call. Looked up from germline, CDR1 is MDHEN and CDR2 is SYDVKM. Trimming left V 7 bases short and J 7 bases short, with 20 bases between. The CDR3 runs 15 residues. CDR3 in amino acids: CASILGMGAGQPQHF. The CDR3 DNA reads as TGTGCCAGCATCCTAGGAATGGGCGCAGGACAGCCCCAGCATTTT.

This clonotype has ten or more counts. This beta chain was picked up by a library intended for alpha chains and is off target, so its count carries little meaning. The chain uses TRBV20-1 and TRBJ2-1; D gene ambiguous. The CDR3 sequence is 10 residues long. Germline CDR1 is DFQATT and CDR2 is SNEGSKA (reference sequence). The V end lost 6 bases, the J end lost 3 bases, and 3 bases lay between the germline ends. As DNA, the CDR3 is TGCAGTGCCATCTACAATGAGCAGTTCTTC. The encoded protein is CSAIYNEQFF.

This clonotype is labeled medium-sized. This beta chain is an unintended read in a library built for alpha chains; its size means little. The chain has TRBV20-1 and TRBJ1-5, with D uncertain. Germline values: CDR1 DFQATT, CDR2 SNEGSKA (reference sequence). V dropped 4 bases and J dropped 4 bases, with 14 bases sitting between them. CDR3 size: 14 residues. CDR3 DNA sequence: TGCAGTGCTATGGAGCCCAGACCTAATCAGCCCCAGCATTTT. Its translation: CSAMEPRPNQPQHF.

Comment on this clonotype: Found in a library prepared for alpha chains, this beta chain is an off-target read, and its abundance has little meaning. V gene TRBV6-5 combines with J gene TRBJ2-7; D perhaps matches TRBD1 (6 bases). CDR1 is MNHEY, CDR2 SVGAGI, per germline. This CDR3 has 15 residues. V was shortened by 1 base and J by 1 base, with 11 bases between the two germline ends. CDR3: CASSYFPTGSYEQYF. Here the CDR3 DNA reads TGTGCCAGCAGTTACTTCCCGACAGGTTCCTACGAGCAGTACTTC.

As regards this clonotype: As an off-target read in a library built for alpha chains, this beta chain has a frequency of little significance. The V call is TRBV5-1, the J call TRBJ2-6; D gene unclear. V lost 2 bases and J lost 4, with 10 bases in between. The CDR3 length is 15 residues. Germline V gene lookup returns CDR1 SGHRS and CDR2 YFSETQ. CDR3 region: CASSFGSPGANVLTF. DNA of the CDR3: TGCGCCAGCAGCTTCGGGTCACCCGGGGCCAACGTCCTGACTTTC. The complete variable domain, with remaining parts taken from reference TRBV5-1 and TRBJ2-6, reads KAGVTQTPRYLIKTRGQQVTLSCSPISGHRSVSWYQQTPGQGLQFLFEYFSETQRNKGNFPGRFSGRQFSNSRSEMNVSTLELGDSALYLCASSFGSPGANVLTFGAGSRLTVL.

This clonotype is classed as medium-sized. This beta chain lies outside the target of a library built for alpha chains; its clone size means little. The chain recombines TRBV4-2 with TRBJ1-1; tentatively, D is TRBD1 (6 bases). With 0 bases removed from V and 4 bases from J, the gap between germline ends came to 6 bases. The V gene's germline CDR1 is LGHNA and CDR2 YNFKEQ. This CDR3 is built from 13 residues. The CDR3 nucleotides are TGTGCCAGCAGCCAAGACAGGGGCACTGAAGCTTTCTTT. Its protein product is CASSQDRGTEAFF.

By proportion, this clonotype is medium-sized. As an off-target read in a library built for alpha chains, this beta chain has a frequency of little significance. This chain uses TRBV5-1 with TRBJ2-5; 8 nucleotides line up with TRBD1. V gave up 4 bases and J gave up 5 bases; unmatched junction bases: 16. The CDR3 spans 17 residues. Germline V gene lookup returns CDR1 SGHRS and CDR2 YFSETQ. The CDR3 loop reads CASSTDNPGQVAETQYF. Written as DNA, the CDR3 is TGCGCCAGCAGCACGGACAACCCGGGACAGGTGGCGGAGACCCAGTACTTC.

The sample holds many counts of this clonotype. In a library made to pick up alpha chains, this beta chain is a stray read with a size that means little. This rearrangement joins TRBV29-1 to TRBJ2-1; D is perhaps TRBD2 (7 bases). The CDR3 sequence is 14 residues long. V lost 5 bases, J lost 0 bases, and 11 bases lay in between. Germline V gene sequence: CDR1 SQVTM, CDR2 ANQGSEA. In DNA form, the CDR3 reads TGCAGCGTTCGCGGGGGCGCCTCCTACAATGAGCAGTTCTTC. Amino acids: CSVRGGASYNEQFF.

By sample fraction, this clonotype is medium-sized. This beta chain turned up in a library designed for alpha chains; as an off-target read, its abundance says little. V usage is TRBV2 and J usage is TRBJ2-7, with D possibly matching TRBD1 (6 bases). Germline V CDR1 and CDR2: SNHLY, FYNNEI. Trimming left V 6 bases short and J 6 bases short, with 12 bases between. The CDR3 sequence is 12 residues long. Here the CDR3 DNA reads TGTGCCAGCAGGCACACAGGGACCGAGCAGTACTTC. Its translation: CASRHTGTEQYF. Combining the CDR3 with reference TRBV2 and TRBJ2-7 gives the whole variable domain EPEVTQTPSHQVTQMGQEVILRCVPISNHLYFYWYRQILGQKVEFLVSFYNNEISEKSEIFDDQFSVERPDGSNFTLKIRSTKLEDSAMYFCASRHTGTEQYFGPGTRLTVT.

By share, this clonotype counts as medium-sized. This beta chain was picked up by a library intended for alpha chains and is off target, so its count carries little meaning. The chain has TRBV30 and TRBJ2-7; 8 bases align to TRBD2. V lost 1 base and J lost 2; bases outside the gene matches: 4. There are 14 residues in the CDR3. Germline V lookup: CDR1 GTSNPN, CDR2 SVGIG (reference sequence). CDR3 sequence reads: CAWSAGGAAYEQYF. In nucleotides, the CDR3 is TGTGCCTGGAGTGCCGGGGGGGCGGCCTACGAGCAGTACTTC.

This clonotype was recorded a few times. As an off-target read in a library built for alpha chains, this beta chain has a frequency of little significance. The chain carries TRBV7-3 and TRBJ2-1; 8 bases line up with TRBD2. The CDR3 loop spans 15 amino acids. The ends lost 2 bases at V and 9 bases at J; junction bases unmatched: 9. The germline CDR1 and CDR2 sequences are SGHTA and FQGTGA. In nucleotides, the CDR3 is TGTGCCAGCAGCTTAGCGGGACTAGGTTCGGGTGAGCAGTTCTTC. This gives the protein CASSLAGLGSGEQFF. The full variable domain, in which reference TRBV7-3 and TRBJ2-1 provide the parts outside the CDR3, is GAGVSQTPSNKVTEKGKYVELRCDPISGHTALYWYRQSLGQGPEFLIYFQGTGAADDSGLPNDRFFAVRPEGSVSTLKIQRTERGDSAVYLCASSLAGLGSGEQFFGPGTRLTVL.

This clonotype was detected ten times or more. This beta chain is off target for a library built for alpha chains, so its abundance means little. V usage is TRBV5-4 and J usage is TRBJ2-1; D might be TRBD1 (6 bases). Germline values: CDR1 SGHNT, CDR2 YYREEE (reference sequence). The V end was cut by 5 bases, the J end by 2 bases, with 14 bases between. CDR3 size: 15 residues. CDR3 DNA sequence: TGTGCCAGCAGTAGAGGGGGATCTCCCTACAATGAGCAGTTCTTC. This encodes CASSRGGSPYNEQFF.

Ten or more counts support this clonotype. The library was designed around alpha chains, so this beta chain is a stray read whose abundance carries little weight. This chain connects TRBV11-2 to TRBJ2-7; a possible D gene is TRBD2 (7 bases). The CDR3 is made up of 13 amino acids. CDR1 SGHAT and CDR2 FQNNGV come from the germline V gene. Trimming removed 8 bases from V and 0 bases from J, with 11 bases in between. The DNA of the CDR3 is TGTGCCAGCGGGGGGGGCAGCTCCTACGAGCAGTACTTC. It yields the protein CASGGGSSYEQYF.

This clonotype was observed many times. Found in a library prepared for alpha chains, this beta chain is an off-target read, and its abundance has little meaning. The rearrangement links TRBV7-2 to TRBJ2-3, with D uncertain. V was clipped by 2 bases and J by 2 bases, with 8 bases between them. The CDR3 is made up of 14 amino acids. CDR1 and CDR2 from the germline V gene are SGHTA and FQGNSA. CDR3 nucleotides: TGTGCCAGCAGCTTAAACCGGGCCACAGATACGCAGTATTTT. Encoded protein: CASSLNRATDTQYF.

The sample holds many counts of this clonotype. The junction differs from germline at one of its ends, possibly a read error. This beta chain appears as a stray read in a library generated for alpha chains; its size is not informative. J is TRBJ2-7 and V is TRBV7-2, with TRBD1 matching 9 bases. The CDR3 has 13 amino acids. The germline V gene has CDR1 SGHTA and CDR2 FQGNSA. CDR3: CASSLAQGTGWNF. CDR3 in DNA: TGTGCCAGCAGCTTAGCGCAGGGGACAGGGTGGAACTTC.